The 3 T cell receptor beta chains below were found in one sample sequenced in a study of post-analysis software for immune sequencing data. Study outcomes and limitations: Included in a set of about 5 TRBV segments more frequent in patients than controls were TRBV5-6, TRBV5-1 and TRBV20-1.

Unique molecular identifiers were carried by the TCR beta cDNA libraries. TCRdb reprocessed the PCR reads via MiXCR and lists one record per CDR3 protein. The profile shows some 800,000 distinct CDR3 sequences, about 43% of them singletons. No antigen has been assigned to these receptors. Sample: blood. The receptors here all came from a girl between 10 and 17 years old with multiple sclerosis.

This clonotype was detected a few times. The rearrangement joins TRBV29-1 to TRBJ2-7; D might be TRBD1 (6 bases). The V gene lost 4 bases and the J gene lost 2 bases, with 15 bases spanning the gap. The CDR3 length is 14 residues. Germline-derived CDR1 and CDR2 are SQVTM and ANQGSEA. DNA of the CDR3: TGCAGCGTTGTTGGGCAGGGGAGCCCCTACGAGCAGTACTTC. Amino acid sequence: CSVVGQGSPYEQYF.

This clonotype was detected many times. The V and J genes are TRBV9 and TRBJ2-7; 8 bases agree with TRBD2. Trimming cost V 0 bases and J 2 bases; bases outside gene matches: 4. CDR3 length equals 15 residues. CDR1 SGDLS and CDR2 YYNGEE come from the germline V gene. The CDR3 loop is CASSVEPGRAYEQYF. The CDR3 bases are TGTGCCAGCAGCGTAGAACCCGGGAGGGCCTACGAGCAGTACTTC. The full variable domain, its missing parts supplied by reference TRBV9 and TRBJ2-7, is DSGVTQTPKHLITATGQRVTLRCSPRSGDLSVYWYQQSLDQGLQFLIQYYNGEERAKGNILERFSAQQFPDLHSELNLSSLELGDSALYFCASSVEPGRAYEQYFGPGTRLTVT.

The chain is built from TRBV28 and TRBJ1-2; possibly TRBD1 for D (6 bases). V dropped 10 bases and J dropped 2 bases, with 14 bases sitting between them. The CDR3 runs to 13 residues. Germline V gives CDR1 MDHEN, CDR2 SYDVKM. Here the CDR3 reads CAISMGANYGYTF. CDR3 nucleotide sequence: TGTGCCATCTCAATGGGGGCGAACTATGGCTACACCTTC.